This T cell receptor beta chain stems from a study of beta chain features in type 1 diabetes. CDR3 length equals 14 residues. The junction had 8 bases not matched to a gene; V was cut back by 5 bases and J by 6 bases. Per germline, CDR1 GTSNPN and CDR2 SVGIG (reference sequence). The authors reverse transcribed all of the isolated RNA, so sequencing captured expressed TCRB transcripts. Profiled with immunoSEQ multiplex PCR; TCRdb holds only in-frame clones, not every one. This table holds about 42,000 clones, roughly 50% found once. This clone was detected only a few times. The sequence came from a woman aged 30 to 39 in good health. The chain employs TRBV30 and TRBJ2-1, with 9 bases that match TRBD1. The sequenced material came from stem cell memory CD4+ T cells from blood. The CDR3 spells CAWEQGAKVNEQFF. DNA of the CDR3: TGTGCCTGGGAACAGGGGGCGAAAGTCAATGAGCAGTTCTTC.